A selection of T cell receptor beta chains follows, all from one sample in a study of T cell responses to AZD1222 COVID-19 vaccine. Measured with immunoSEQ multiplex PCR; TCRdb has only the in-frame clones, and not every one. The repertoire holds tens of thousands of clones, with 75% to 90% as singletons. Sequencing was performed on peripheral blood, taken 28 days after the second AZD1222 dose. The receptors originated from an adult who received the AZD1222 COVID-19 vaccine. The CDR3 runs from the conserved cysteine through the conserved F or W. The order of the fields is J gene, V gene, D gene, clone size, CDR3 DNA, CDR3 protein. A D gene is named only where the DNA matches it firmly. Rows may omit the clone size; those that give it use once, few, many or a size class.

>TRBJ1-2|TRBV6-1|.|.
TGTGCCAGCAGTGAAAGCTTCTATGGCTACACCTTC
CASSESFYGYTF
>TRBJ1-6|TRBV5-1|.|.
TGCGCCAGCAGCTTATCAGGAGAGGGGAGGTCACCCCTCCACTTT
CASSLSGEGRSPLHF
>TRBJ1-2|TRBV7-9|.|.
TGTGCCAGCAGCGGAGGGTCCGTTGTTAGTGGCTACACCTTC
CASSGGSVVSGYTF
>TRBJ1-2|TRBV7-3|.|once
TGTGCCAGCAGCCCGACAGTTAACTATGGCTACACCTTC
CASSPTVNYGYTF
>TRBJ2-1|TRBV21-1|.|.
TGTGCCAGCAGCAAACCCCATAGCGGGAGGGACGACAATGAGCAGTTCTTC
CASSKPHSGRDDNEQFF
>TRBJ1-5|TRBV6-2/TRBV6-3|.|.
TGTGCCAGCAGTTTAACAGGGACCCAGCCCCAGCATTTT
CASSLTGTQPQHF
>TRBJ2-1|TRBV18|TRBD2|.
TGTGCCAGCTCACCAACTAGCGGGGGGGTCAATGAGCAGTTCTTC
CASSPTSGGVNEQFF
>TRBJ2-4|TRBV28|.|.
TGTGCCAGCAGTCCCCCCGGGGGTAAAAACATTCAGTACTTC
CASSPPGGKNIQYF
>TRBJ2-3|TRBV6-5|.|few
TGTGCCAGCAGTTACAGGGATCGTGCAGATACGCAGTATTTT
CASSYRDRADTQYF
>TRBJ2-1|TRBV19|.|.
TGTGCCAGTAGTACAGACAGCTTCAATGAGCAGTTCTTC
CASSTDSFNEQFF
>TRBJ2-7|TRBV18|.|.
TGTGCCAGCTCACCAGTCCCCCCGACTGGAGCCTACGAGCAGTACTTC
CASSPVPPTGAYEQYF
>TRBJ1-4|TRBV28|.|.
TGTGCCAGCAGGGCGGGGGTCCGTCGGGCAACTAATGAAAAACTGTTTTTT
CASRAGVRRATNEKLFF
>TRBJ1-4|TRBV19|.|.
TGTGCCAGTAGTTCGCAACGGCGGAATAATGAAAAACTGTTTTTT
CASSSQRRNNEKLFF
>TRBJ2-7|TRBV5-4|.|.
TGTGCCAGCAGCTTGGGGACGGTCAGCTCCTACGAGCAGTACTTC
CASSLGTVSSYEQYF
>TRBJ2-2|TRBV28|.|.
TGTGCCAGCAGTTTTCCGGTTTTAGCTCGGGCCGGGGAGCTGTTTTTT
CASSFPVLARAGELFF
>TRBJ2-3|TRBV2|.|.
TGTGCCAGCAGGATTGGGACACTCGGAAGCACAGATACGCAGTATTTT
CASRIGTLGSTDTQYF
>TRBJ2-5|TRBV5-1|.|.
TGCGCCAGCAGCTTACAGGACCAAGAGACCCAGTACTTC
CASSLQDQETQYF
>TRBJ2-7|TRBV24-1|.|.
TGTGCCACCAGTGACCCGGGCTACGAGCAGTACTTC
CATSDPGYEQYF
>TRBJ1-2|TRBV12-3/TRBV12-4|.|.
TGTGCCAGCAGTTCGGACAGCTATGGCTACACCTTC
CASSSDSYGYTF
>TRBJ1-4|TRBV5-1|.|.
TGCGCCAGCAGCCCACACGACACCAAGAATGAAAAACTGTTTTTT
CASSPHDTKNEKLFF
>TRBJ2-5|TRBV15|TRBD2|few
TGTGCCACCAGCAGAAGACTAGCGGGAGGCCAAGAGACCCAGTACTTC
CATSRRLAGGQETQYF
>TRBJ2-5|TRBV4-1|TRBD2|.
TGCGCCAGCAGCCAGCTAGCGGGAGGAAAAGAGACCCAGTACTTC
CASSQLAGGKETQYF
>TRBJ1-6|TRBV7-9|.|.
TGTGCCAGCAGCTTTCCTGATTCACCCCTCCACTTT
CASSFPDSPLHF
>TRBJ1-2|TRBV6-2/TRBV6-3|.|.
TGTGCCAGCAGCAGAGATATTAACTATGGCTACACCTTC
CASSRDINYGYTF
>TRBJ1-4|TRBV11-2|.|.
TGTGCCAGCACCCAGGAGCTTGGAGAAAAACTGTTTTTT
CASTQELGEKLFF
>TRBJ2-1|TRBV30|.|.
TGTGCCTGGAGCGGAGCGGACAATGAGCAGTTCTTC
CAWSGADNEQFF
>TRBJ1-5|TRBV19|TRBD1|.
TGTGCCAGTAGGGGACAGGTCTATAGCAATCAGCCCCAGCATTTT
CASRGQVYSNQPQHF
>TRBJ1-4|TRBV5-6|.|.
TGTGCCAGCAGATCCCTTGAAGGGAGCACTAATGAAAAACTGTTTTTT
CASRSLEGSTNEKLFF
>TRBJ2-1|TRBV27|TRBD2|.
TGTGCCAGCACTACGCGGGGGGCTAGCCTCATTAATGAGCAGTTCTTC
CASTTRGASLINEQFF
>TRBJ1-2|TRBV10-3|TRBD1|once
TGTGCCATCACGCCGGACAGGGGCTATGGCTACACCTTC
CAITPDRGYGYTF
>TRBJ2-5|TRBV5-4|.|.
TGTGCCAGCAGCTCAACCCCGGGGCGTCCCCAGGGGACCCAGTACTTC
CASSSTPGRPQGTQYF
>TRBJ1-5|TRBV28|.|.
TGTGCCAGCAGTATCAGGGGCTTGGGACAGCCCCAGCATTTT
CASSIRGLGQPQHF
>TRBJ2-7|TRBV6-2/TRBV6-3|TRBD2|.
TGTGCCAGCAGTCACCCTAGCGGGAGGTCCTCCTCCTACGAGCAGTACTTC
CASSHPSGRSSSYEQYF
>TRBJ2-1|TRBV19|TRBD1|few
TGTGCCAGTAGTCCCCGGGACAGGTCGGGGAATGAGCAGTTCTTC
CASSPRDRSGNEQFF
>TRBJ1-1|TRBV4-3|TRBD1|.
TGCGCCAGCAGCCATGGGACAGGGGCCTGGAACACTGAAGCTTTCTTT
CASSHGTGAWNTEAFF
>TRBJ1-3|TRBV18|.|.
TGTGCCAGCTCATCAGACAGGCTCTCTGGAAACACCATATATTTT
CASSSDRLSGNTIYF
>TRBJ1-1|TRBV10-3|TRBD1|.
TGTGCCATGGGGGGACAGGGGGCGGCCACTGAAGCTTTCTTT
CAMGGQGAATEAFF
>TRBJ2-1|TRBV5-5|.|once
TGTGCCAGCAGCTTGGTACAGGATCTGATTAATGAGCAGTTCTTC
CASSLVQDLINEQFF
>TRBJ1-6|TRBV7-2|TRBD1|.
TGTGCCAGCAGCCCCCTATATAGGCAGGGGGCCAATTCACCCCTCCACTTT
CASSPLYRQGANSPLHF
>TRBJ2-7|TRBV25-1|TRBD1|.
TGTGCCAGCAGTGATTGGGTGGACAGGGGAGCAGACGAGCAGTACTTC
CASSDWVDRGADEQYF
>TRBJ2-5|TRBV15|.|.
TGTGCCACCAGGTACTATGCCGAACAAGAGACCCAGTACTTC
CATRYYAEQETQYF
>TRBJ1-4|TRBV11-2|.|.
TGTGCCAGCAGCCGGACGGGGGGCATCGGTACTAATGAAAAACTGTTTTTT
CASSRTGGIGTNEKLFF
>TRBJ2-1|TRBV19|TRBD2|.
TGTGCCAGTAGTCCACCGGGGGGCGGGAGGGTAAGTGAGCAGTTCTTC
CASSPPGGGRVSEQFF
>TRBJ1-5|TRBV28|TRBD1|.
TGTGCCAGCAGTGTTGGGCCCCGGACAGGGGATCAGCCCCAGCATTTT
CASSVGPRTGDQPQHF
>TRBJ1-4|TRBV10-3|.|.
TGTGCCATCAGCACAAATGAAAAACTGTTTTTT
CAISTNEKLFF